The 5 T cell receptor beta chains below all came from one sample that was sequenced in a study of shared clonotypes between healthy human individuals. Assay: immunoSEQ multiplex PCR; the TCRdb copy retains only in-frame clones and omits some. The table records over 400,000 clones, approximately 94% of them present only once. Sequencing used naive CD4+ T cells sorted from blood. Subset meaning: CD45RA+ positively selected. These receptors originate from a woman in her 30s in good health.

The gene calls are TRBV2 and TRBJ2-4; D call uncertain. CDR3 length: 14 amino acids. V gave up 6 bases and J gave up 4 bases, with 13 bases separating them. CDR1 is SNHLY and CDR2 is FYNNEI in the germline V gene. CDR3 DNA sequence: TGTGCCAGCAGCAAGGACCGAGGAAAAAACATTCAGTACTTC. Its translation is CASSKDRGKNIQYF.

This chain joins TRBV5-1 and TRBJ2-1; TRBD2 aligns across 10 bases. The J segment lost 6 bases and the V segment lost 4 bases, leaving 10 bases of the junction unmatched. The CDR3 extends over 16 amino acids. CDR1 and CDR2 from the germline V gene are SGHRS and YFSETQ. The DNA of the CDR3 is TGCGCCAGCAGCAAAACGTCCGGGACTAGCGTCAATGAGCAGTTCTTC. The encoded protein is CASSKTSGTSVNEQFF.

V is TRBV28 and J is TRBJ1-5; unclear D gene. Germline V gene lookup returns CDR1 MDHEN and CDR2 SYDVKM. The V gene lost 3 bases and the J gene lost 0 bases, with 9 bases spanning the gap. This CDR3 has 15 residues. The CDR3 bases are TGTGCCAGCAGTTTCCCCGGGAGTAGCAATCAGCCCCAGCATTTT. Amino acids: CASSFPGSSNQPQHF.

This clone was seen only once. J is TRBJ2-5 and V is TRBV6-6, with D perhaps TRBD1 or TRBD2 (5 bases each). The J call could be wrong; TRBJ2-7 is a better fit for the DNA end. This CDR3 is built from 14 residues. Germline assignment: CDR1 MNHNY and CDR2 SVGAGI (reference sequence). The CDR3 region is CASSNSDSSYEQYF. CDR3 nucleotide sequence: TGTGCCAGCAGCAATAGCGACAGCTCCTACGAGCAGTACTTC.

In regard to this clone: The sample carries other DNA sequences with the same CDR3. V gene TRBV5-1 combines with J gene TRBJ1-1, with a tentative D call TRBD1 (5 bases). The germline gives CDR1 SGHRS, CDR2 YFSETQ. This CDR3 region has 14 residues. V lost 0 bases and J 5 bases, leaving 11 bases between the germline ends. CDR3 protein: CASSLVQGGTEAFF. The CDR3, as DNA: TGCGCCAGCAGCTTGGTTCAGGGTGGGACTGAAGCTTTCTTT. Full variable domain (missing parts from reference TRBV5-1 and TRBJ1-1): KAGVTQTPRYLIKTRGQQVTLSCSPISGHRSVSWYQQTPGQGLQFLFEYFSETQRNKGNFPGRFSGRQFSNSRSEMNVSTLELGDSALYLCASSLVQGGTEAFFGQGTRLTVV.